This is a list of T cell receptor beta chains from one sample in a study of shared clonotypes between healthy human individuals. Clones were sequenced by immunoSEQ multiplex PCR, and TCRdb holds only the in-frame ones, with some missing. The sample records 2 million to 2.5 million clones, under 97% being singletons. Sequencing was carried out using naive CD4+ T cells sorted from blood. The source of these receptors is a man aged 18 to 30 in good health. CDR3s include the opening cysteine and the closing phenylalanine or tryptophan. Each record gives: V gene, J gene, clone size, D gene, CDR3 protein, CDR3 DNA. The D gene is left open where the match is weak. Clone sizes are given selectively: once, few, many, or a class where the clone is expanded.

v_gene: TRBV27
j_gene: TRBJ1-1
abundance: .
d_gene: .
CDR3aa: CASSSPTAGNTEAFF
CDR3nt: TGTGCCAGCAGTTCTCCGACAGCGGGAAACACTGAAGCTTTCTTT

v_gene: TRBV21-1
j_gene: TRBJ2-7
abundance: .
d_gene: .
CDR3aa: CASSKAERGRNRRSYEQYF
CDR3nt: TGTGCCAGCAGCAAAGCCGAAAGAGGACGGAACCGACGGTCCTACGAGCAGTACTTC

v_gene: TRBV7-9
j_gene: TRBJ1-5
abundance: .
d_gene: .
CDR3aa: CASSKAASNQPQHF
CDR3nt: TGTGCCAGCAGCAAAGCAGCTAGCAATCAGCCCCAGCATTTT

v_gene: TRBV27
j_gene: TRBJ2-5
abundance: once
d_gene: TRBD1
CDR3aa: CASSLRTGEETQYF
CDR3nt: TGTGCCAGCAGTTTAAGGACAGGGGAAGAGACCCAGTACTTC

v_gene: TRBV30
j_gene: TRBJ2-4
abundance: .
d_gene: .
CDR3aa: CAWSPLGNLAKNIQYF
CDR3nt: TGTGCCTGGAGCCCTCTGGGGAATCTAGCCAAAAACATTCAGTACTTC

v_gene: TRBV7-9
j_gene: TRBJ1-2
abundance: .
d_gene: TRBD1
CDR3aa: CASSLDRGRIGYTF
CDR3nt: TGTGCCAGCAGCCTTGACAGGGGCAGGATCGGCTACACCTTC

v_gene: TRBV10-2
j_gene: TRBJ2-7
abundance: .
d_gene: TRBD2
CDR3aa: CASSESSGLAVTYEQYF
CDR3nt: TGCGCCAGCAGTGAGTCATCTGGACTAGCGGTAACCTACGAGCAGTACTTC

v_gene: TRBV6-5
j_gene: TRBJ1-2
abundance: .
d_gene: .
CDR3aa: CASSYSDSHYGYTF
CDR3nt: TGTGCCAGCAGTTACTCCGACAGTCATTATGGCTACACCTTC

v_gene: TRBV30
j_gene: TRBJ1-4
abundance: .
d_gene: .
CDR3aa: CAWSVVGEGVEKLFF
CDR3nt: TGTGCCTGGAGTGTAGTCGGGGAGGGGGTCGAAAAACTGTTTTTT

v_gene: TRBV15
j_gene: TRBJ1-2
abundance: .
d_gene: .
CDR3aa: CATSALGQLYGYTF
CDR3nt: TGTGCCACCAGCGCCTTAGGACAGCTCTATGGCTACACCTTC

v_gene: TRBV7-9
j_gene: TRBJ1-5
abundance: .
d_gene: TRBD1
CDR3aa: CASSLDRERLQHF
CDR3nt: TGTGCCAGCAGCTTGGACAGGGAAAGGCTCCAGCATTTT

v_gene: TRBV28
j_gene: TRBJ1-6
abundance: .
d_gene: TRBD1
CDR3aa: CASGTGATANSPLHF
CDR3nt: TGTGCCAGCGGAACAGGGGCAACGGCTAATTCACCCCTCCACTTT

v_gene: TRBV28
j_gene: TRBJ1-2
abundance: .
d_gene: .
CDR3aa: CASSQETSYGYTF
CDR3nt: TGTGCCAGCAGTCAGGAAACATCTTATGGCTACACCTTC

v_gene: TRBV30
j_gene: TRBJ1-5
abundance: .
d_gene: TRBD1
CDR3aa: CAWSRDRTSQKHQPQHF
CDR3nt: TGTGCCTGGAGCCGGGACAGAACGAGCCAAAAGCATCAGCCCCAGCATTTT

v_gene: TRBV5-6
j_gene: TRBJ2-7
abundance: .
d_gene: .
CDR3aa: CASSVEGMQYF
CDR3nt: TGTGCCAGCAGCGTTGAGGGCATGCAGTACTTC